This TCR beta chain was found in a study of CD8 T cells in ankylosing spondylitis. Study-wide findings and caveats: Some motif variants had been reported before (in reactive arthritis synovial fluid and blood). The study looked at matched synovial fluid samples from ankylosing spondylitis patients. Disease-linked clones were reported to be significantly enriched there. Characteristic, it appeared, of ankylosing spondylitis blood was a TCR beta motif of fewer than 10 highly homologous variants.

TCRdb processed the 5' RACE reads anew with MiXCR; each CDR3 protein has one entry. The data hold around 99,000 distinct CDR3 sequences, with approximately 9% observed a single time. J was trimmed by 1 base and V by 0 bases; bases with no gene match: 7. The CDR3 loop spans 16 amino acids. The germline V gene has CDR1 DFQATT and CDR2 SNEGSKA (reference sequence). This clonotype appeared many times. Its antigen is undetermined. This chain uses TRBV20-1 with TRBJ2-5; 8 nucleotides line up with TRBD2. The sequence came from a male donor with ankylosing spondylitis or in good health (not recorded which). Sequenced input: blood, either unsorted or a sorted T cell fraction (not recorded which). CDR3 residues: CSARDFGAGVQETQYF. The CDR3 DNA reads TGCAGTGCTAGAGATTTCGGAGCGGGGGTCCAAGAGACCCAGTACTTC.